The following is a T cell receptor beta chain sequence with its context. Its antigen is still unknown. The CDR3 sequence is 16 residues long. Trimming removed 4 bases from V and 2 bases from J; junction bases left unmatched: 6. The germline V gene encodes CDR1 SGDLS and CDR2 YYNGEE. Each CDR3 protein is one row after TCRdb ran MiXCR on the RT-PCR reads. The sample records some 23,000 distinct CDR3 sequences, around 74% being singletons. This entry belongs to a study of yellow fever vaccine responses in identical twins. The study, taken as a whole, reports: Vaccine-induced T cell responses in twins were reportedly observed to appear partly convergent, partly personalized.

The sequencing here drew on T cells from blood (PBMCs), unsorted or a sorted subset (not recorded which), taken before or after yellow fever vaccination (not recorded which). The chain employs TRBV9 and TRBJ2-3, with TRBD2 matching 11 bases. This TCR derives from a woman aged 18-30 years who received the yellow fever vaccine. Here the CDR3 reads CASSYRLAGTTDTQYF. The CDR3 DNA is TGTGCCAGCAGCTATCGACTAGCGGGAACCACAGATACGCAGTATTTT.